This T cell receptor (beta chain) was sequenced in a study of T-cell memory formation after mild COVID-19. The V gene's germline CDR1 is LGHDT and CDR2 YNNKEL (reference sequence). V dropped 2 bases and J dropped 7 bases, with 9 bases sitting between them. This CDR3 has 13 amino acids. TCRdb processed the 5' RACE reads anew with MiXCR; each CDR3 protein has one entry. The repertoire holds some 130,000 distinct CDR3 sequences, with over 15% as singletons. The chain carries TRBV3-1 and TRBJ1-5, with a tentative D call TRBD1 (6 bases). The source is a young man who had mild COVID-19 (a few samples of this study predate the infection). Cell type and time point are not known. The sample comprised PBMCs or a T cell subset sorted from them (not recorded which). The DNA of the CDR3 is TGTGCCAGCAGCCAACGGGGGGCACAGCCCCAGCATTTT. This sequence encodes CASSQRGAQPQHF. Complete variable domain (other parts from reference TRBV3-1 and TRBJ1-5): DTAVSQTPKYLVTQMGNDKSIKCEQNLGHDTMYWYKQDSKKFLKIMFSYNNKELIINETVPNRFSPKSPDKAHLNLHINSLELGDSAVYFCASSQRGAQPQHFGDGTRLSIL.